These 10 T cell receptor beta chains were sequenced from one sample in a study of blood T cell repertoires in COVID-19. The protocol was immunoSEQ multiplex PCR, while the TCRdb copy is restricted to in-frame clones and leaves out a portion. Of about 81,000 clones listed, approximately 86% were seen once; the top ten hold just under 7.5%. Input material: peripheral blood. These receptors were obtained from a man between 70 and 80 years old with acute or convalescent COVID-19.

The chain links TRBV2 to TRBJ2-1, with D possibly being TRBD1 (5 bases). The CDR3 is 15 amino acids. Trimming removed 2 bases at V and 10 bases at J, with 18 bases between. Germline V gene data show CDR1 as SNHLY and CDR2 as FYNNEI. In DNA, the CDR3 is TGTGCCAGCAGTGAAAAGTCCGTAGGGGATCGCGAGCAGTTCTTC. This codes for CASSEKSVGDREQFF. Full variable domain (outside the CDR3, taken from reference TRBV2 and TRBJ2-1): EPEVTQTPSHQVTQMGQEVILRCVPISNHLYFYWYRQILGQKVEFLVSFYNNEISEKSEIFDDQFSVERPDGSNFTLKIRSTKLEDSAMYFCASSEKSVGDREQFFGPGTRLTVL.

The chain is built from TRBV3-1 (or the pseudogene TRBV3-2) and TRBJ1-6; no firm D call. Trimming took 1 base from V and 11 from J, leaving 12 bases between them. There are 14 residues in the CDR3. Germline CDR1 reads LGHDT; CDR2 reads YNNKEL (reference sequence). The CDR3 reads CASSQGAQFAPLHF. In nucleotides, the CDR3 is TGTGCCAGCAGCCAAGGGGCCCAATTTGCACCCCTCCACTTT.

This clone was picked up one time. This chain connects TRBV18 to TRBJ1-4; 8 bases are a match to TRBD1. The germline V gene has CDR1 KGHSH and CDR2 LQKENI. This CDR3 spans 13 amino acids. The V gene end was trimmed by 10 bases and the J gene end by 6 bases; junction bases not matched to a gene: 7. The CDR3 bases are TGTGCCACCAAAAACAGGGGGGATGAAAAACTGTTTTTT. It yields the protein CATKNRGDEKLFF.

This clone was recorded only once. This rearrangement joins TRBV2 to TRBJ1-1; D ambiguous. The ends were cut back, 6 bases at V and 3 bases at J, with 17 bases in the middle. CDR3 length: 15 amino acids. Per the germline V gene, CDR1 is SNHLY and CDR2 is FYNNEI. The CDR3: CASSLPPGMDTEAFF. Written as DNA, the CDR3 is TGTGCCAGCAGCCTCCCCCCGGGAATGGACACTGAAGCTTTCTTT.

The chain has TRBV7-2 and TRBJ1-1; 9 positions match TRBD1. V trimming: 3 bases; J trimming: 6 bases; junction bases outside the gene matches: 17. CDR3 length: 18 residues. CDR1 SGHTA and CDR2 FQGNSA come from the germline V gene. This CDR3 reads CASSLQLGVNRGQAEAFF. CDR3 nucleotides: TGTGCCAGCAGCTTGCAGTTAGGGGTTAACAGGGGGCAGGCTGAAGCTTTCTTT.

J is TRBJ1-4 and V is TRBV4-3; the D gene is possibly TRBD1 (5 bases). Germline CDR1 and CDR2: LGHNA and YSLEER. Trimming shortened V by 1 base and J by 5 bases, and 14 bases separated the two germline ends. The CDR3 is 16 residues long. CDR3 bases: TGCGCCAGCAGCCAAGCCAGGGCAGAGGCGAATGAAAAACTGTTTTTT. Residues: CASSQARAEANEKLFF.

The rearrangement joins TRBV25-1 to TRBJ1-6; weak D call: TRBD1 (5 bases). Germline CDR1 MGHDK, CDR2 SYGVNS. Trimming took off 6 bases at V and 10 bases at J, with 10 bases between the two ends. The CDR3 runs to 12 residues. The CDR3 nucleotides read TGTGCCAGCAGGACGGACACCTCACCCCTCCACTTT. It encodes CASRTDTSPLHF.

CDR3 coding DNA: TGTGCCAGCAGCCTAAGACCGGGACAGACGAATTCACCCCTCCACTTT. This codes for CASSLRPGQTNSPLHF. V is TRBV9 and J is TRBJ1-6; 7 bases map to TRBD1. The CDR3 totals 16 residues. CDR1 and CDR2 from the germline V gene are SGDLS and YYNGEE. J gave up 7 bases and V 4 bases, and 11 bases lay outside the gene matches.

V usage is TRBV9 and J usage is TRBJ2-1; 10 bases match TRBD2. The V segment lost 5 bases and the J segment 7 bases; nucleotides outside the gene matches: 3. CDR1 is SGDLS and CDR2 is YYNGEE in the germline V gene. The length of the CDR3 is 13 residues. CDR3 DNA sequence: TGTGCCAGCAGGCCAGCGGGGGGGAATGAGCAGTTCTTC. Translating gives CASRPAGGNEQFF. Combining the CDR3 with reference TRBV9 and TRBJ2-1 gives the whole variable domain DSGVTQTPKHLITATGQRVTLRCSPRSGDLSVYWYQQSLDQGLQFLIQYYNGEERAKGNILERFSAQQFPDLHSELNLSSLELGDSALYFCASRPAGGNEQFFGPGTRLTVL.

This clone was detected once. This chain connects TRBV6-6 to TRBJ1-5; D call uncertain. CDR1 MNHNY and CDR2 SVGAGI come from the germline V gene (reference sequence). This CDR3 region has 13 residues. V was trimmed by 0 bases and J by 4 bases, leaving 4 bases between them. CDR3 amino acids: CASSYSTNQPQHF. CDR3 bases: TGTGCCAGCAGTTACTCGACAAATCAGCCCCAGCATTTT.